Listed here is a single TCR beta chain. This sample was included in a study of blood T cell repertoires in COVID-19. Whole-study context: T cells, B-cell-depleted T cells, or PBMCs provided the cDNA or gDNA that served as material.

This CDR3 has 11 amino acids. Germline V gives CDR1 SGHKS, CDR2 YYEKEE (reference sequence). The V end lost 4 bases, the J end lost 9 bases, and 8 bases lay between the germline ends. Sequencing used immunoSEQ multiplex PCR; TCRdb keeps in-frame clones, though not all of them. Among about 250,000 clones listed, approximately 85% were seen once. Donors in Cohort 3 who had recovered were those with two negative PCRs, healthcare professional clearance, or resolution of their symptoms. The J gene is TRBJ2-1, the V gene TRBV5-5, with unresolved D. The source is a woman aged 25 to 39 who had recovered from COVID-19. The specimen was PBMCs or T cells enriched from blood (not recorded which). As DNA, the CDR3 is TGTGCCAGCAGCGGCACCGTTGAGCAGTTCTTC. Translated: CASSGTVEQFF.